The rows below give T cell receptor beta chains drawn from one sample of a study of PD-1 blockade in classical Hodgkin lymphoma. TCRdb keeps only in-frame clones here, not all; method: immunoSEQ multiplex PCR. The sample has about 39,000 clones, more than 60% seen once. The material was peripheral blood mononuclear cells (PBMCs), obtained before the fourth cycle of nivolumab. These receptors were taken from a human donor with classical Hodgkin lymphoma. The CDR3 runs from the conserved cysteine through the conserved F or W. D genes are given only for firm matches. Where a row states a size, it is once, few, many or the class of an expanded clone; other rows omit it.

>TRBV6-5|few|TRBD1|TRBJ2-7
CASSYSRGGRYEQYF
TGTGCCAGCAGTTACTCCCGAGGGGGCAGGTACGAGCAGTACTTC
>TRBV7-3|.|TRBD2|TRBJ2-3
CASSGNSGGSTDTQYF
TGTGCCAGCAGCGGTAATAGCGGGGGGAGCACAGATACGCAGTATTTT
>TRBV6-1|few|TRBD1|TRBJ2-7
CASSVQGHAYEQYF
TGTGCCAGCAGTGTACAGGGGCACGCCTACGAGCAGTACTTC
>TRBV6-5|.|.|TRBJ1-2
CASSYGWFRTYGYTF
TGTGCCAGCAGTTACGGGTGGTTTCGAACCTATGGCTACACCTTC
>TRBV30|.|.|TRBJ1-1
CAWRREDTEAFF
TGTGCCTGGAGGCGGGAAGACACTGAAGCTTTCTTT
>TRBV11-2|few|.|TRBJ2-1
CASSTLRRSYNEQFF
TGTGCCAGCAGCACCCTGAGGCGGTCCTACAATGAGCAGTTCTTC
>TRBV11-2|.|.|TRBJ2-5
CASSLPGPSETQYF
TGTGCCAGCAGCCTCCCCGGGCCCTCGGAGACCCAGTACTTC
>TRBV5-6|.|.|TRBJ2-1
CASSSPGRIYNEQFF
TGTGCCAGCAGCTCTCCGGGACGGATCTACAATGAGCAGTTCTTC
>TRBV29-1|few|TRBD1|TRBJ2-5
CSVDGQGLETQYF
TGCAGCGTGGACGGACAGGGGCTGGAGACCCAGTACTTC
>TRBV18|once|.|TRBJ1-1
CASSPGFGNTEAFF
TGTGCCAGCTCACCGGGGTTTGGGAACACTGAAGCTTTCTTT
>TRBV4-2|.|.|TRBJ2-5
CASSQDLQTQYF
TGTGCCAGCAGCCAAGATTTACAGACCCAGTACTTC
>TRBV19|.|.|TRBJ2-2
CASSIFQGTGELFF
TGTGCCAGTAGTATTTTTCAGGGAACGGGGGAGCTGTTTTTT
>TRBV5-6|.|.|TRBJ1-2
CASSLGGYGYTF
TGTGCCAGCAGCTTGGGAGGGTATGGCTACACCTTC
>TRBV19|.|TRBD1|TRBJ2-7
CASSISPGTGNEQYF
TGTGCCAGTAGCATTAGTCCCGGGACAGGGAACGAGCAGTACTTC
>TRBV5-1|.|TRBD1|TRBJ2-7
CASSVGDRGRIGSYEQYF
TGCGCCAGCAGCGTAGGGGACAGGGGGCGGATAGGGTCCTACGAGCAGTACTTC
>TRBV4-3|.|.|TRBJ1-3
CASSLRTGSSGNTIYF
TGCGCCAGCAGCCTGAGGACGGGGAGCTCTGGAAACACCATATATTTT
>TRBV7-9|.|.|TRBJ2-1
CASSHQNEQFF
TGTGCCAGCAGCCACCAAAATGAGCAGTTCTTC
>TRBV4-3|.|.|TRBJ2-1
CASSQEQTDYNEQFF
TGCGCCAGCAGCCAAGAGCAGACAGACTACAATGAGCAGTTCTTC
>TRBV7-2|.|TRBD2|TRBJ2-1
CASSYNLAGGLGQFF
TGTGCCAGCAGCTACAACTTAGCGGGGGGCCTCGGGCAGTTCTTC
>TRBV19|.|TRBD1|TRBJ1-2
CASSGTGKGGYTF
TGTGCCAGTAGTGGGACAGGGAAGGGTGGCTACACCTTC